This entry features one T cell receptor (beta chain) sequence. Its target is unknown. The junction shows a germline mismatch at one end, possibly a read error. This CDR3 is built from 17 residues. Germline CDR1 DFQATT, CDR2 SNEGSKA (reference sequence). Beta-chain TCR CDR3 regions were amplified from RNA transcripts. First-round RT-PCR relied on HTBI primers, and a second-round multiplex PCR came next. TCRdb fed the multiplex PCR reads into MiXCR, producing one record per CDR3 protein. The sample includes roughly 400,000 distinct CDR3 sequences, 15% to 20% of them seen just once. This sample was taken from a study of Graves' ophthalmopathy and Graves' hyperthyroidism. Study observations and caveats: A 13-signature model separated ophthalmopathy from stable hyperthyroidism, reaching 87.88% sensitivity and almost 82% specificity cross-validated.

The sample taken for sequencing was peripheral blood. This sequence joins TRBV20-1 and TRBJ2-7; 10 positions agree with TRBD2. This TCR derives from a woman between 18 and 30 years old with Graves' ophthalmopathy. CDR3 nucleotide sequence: TGCAGTGCCAGAGGGAACTTAGCGGGAGGCAACTCCTACGAGCAGTACTTC. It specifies CSARGNLAGGNSYEQYF.